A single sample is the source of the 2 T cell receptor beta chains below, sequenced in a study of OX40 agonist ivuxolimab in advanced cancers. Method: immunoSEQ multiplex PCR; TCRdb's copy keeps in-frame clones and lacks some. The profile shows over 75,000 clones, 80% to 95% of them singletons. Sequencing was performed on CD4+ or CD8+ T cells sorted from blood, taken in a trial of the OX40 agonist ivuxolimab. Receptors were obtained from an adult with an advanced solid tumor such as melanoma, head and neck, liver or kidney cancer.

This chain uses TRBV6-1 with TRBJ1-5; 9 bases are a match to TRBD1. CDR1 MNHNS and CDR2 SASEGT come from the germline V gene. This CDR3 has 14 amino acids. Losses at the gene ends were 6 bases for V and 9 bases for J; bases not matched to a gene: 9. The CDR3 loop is CASRPDRGQGPQHF. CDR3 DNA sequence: TGTGCCAGCAGACCGGACAGGGGCCAAGGGCCCCAGCATTTT.

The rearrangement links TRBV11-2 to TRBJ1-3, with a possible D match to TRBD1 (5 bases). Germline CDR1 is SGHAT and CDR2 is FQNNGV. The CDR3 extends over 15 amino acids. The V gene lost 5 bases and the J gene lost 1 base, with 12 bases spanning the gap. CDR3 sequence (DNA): TGTGCCAGCAGCCCCAGAGGGGCGTCTGGAAACACCATATATTTT. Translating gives CASSPRGASGNTIYF.